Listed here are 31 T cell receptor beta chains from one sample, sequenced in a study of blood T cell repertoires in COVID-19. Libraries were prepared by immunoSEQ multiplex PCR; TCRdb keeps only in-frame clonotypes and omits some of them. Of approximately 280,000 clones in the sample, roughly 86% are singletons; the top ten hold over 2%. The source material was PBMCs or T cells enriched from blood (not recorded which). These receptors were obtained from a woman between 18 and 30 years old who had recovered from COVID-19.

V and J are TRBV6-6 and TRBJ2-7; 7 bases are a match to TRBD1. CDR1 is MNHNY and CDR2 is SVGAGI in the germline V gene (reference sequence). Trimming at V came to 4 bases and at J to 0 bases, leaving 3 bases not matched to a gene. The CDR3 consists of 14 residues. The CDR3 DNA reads TGTGCCAGCAGTTGGGGACAGTTCTCCTACGAGCAGTACTTC. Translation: CASSWGQFSYEQYF.

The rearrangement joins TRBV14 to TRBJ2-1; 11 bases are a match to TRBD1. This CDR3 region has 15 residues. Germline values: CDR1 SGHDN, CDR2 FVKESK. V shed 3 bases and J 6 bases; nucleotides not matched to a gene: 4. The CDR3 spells CASSQDRGLTNEQFF. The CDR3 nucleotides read TGTGCCAGCAGCCAGGACAGGGGGCTCACCAATGAGCAGTTCTTC.

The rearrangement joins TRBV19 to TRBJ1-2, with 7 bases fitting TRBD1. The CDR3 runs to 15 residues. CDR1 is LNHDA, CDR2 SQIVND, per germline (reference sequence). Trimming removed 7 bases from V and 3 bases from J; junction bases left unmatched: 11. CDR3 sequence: CASTPETGNDYGYTF. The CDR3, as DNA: TGTGCCAGTACCCCAGAGACAGGGAATGACTATGGCTACACCTTC.

The CDR3 is CASSPSGTESYNEQFF. The CDR3 DNA sequence: TGTGCCAGCAGCCCGTCTGGGACAGAATCTTACAATGAGCAGTTCTTC. The rearrangement joins TRBV3-1 (or the pseudogene TRBV3-2) to TRBJ2-1; TRBD1 matches at 7 bases. Trimming took 4 bases from V and 4 from J; bases not matched to a gene: 10. The CDR3 has 16 amino acids. The V gene's germline CDR1 is LGHDT and CDR2 YNNKEL (reference sequence).

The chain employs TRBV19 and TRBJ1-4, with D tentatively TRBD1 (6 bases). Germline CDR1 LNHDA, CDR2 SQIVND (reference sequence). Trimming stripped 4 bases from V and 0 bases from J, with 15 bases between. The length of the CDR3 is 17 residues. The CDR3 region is CASSTDRLAATNEKLFF. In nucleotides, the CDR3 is TGTGCCAGTAGTACAGACAGGCTCGCTGCAACTAATGAAAAACTGTTTTTT.

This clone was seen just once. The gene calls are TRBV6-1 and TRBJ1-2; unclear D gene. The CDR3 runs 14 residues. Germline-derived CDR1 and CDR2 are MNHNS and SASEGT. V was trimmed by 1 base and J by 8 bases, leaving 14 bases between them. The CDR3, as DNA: TGTGCCAGCAGTGAAGTAGGCAAGTTGGGCGGCTACACCTTC. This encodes CASSEVGKLGGYTF.

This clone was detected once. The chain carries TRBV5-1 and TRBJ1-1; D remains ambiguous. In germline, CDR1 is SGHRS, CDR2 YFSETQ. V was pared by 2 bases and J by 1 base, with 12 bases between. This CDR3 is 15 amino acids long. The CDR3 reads CASSFMEGENTEAFF. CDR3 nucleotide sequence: TGCGCCAGCAGCTTTATGGAGGGAGAGAACACTGAAGCTTTCTTT.

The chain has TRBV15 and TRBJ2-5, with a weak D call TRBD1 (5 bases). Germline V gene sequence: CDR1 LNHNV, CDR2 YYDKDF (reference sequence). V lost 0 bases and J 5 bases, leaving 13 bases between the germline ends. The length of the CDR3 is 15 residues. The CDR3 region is CATSREWGAQETQYF. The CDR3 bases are TGTGCCACCAGCAGAGAGTGGGGCGCCCAGGAGACCCAGTACTTC.

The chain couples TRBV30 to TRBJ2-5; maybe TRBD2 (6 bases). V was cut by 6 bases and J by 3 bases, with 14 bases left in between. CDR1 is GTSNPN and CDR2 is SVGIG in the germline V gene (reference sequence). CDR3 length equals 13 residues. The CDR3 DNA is TGTGCCTGTACCGGGCTAGCGAAAGAGACCCAGTACTTC. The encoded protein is CACTGLAKETQYF.

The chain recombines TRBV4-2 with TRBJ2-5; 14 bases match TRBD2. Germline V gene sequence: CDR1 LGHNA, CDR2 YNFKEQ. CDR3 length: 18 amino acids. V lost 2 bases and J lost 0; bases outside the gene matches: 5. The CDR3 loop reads CASSQMGLAGEYQETQYF. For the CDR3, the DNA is TGTGCCAGCAGCCAAATGGGACTAGCGGGAGAATACCAAGAGACCCAGTACTTC.

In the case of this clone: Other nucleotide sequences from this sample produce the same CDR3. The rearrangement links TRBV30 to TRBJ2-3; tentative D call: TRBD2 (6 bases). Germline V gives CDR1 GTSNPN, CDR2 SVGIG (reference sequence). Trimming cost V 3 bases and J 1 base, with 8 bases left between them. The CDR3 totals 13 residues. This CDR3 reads CAWRERGTDTQYF. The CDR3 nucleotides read TGTGCCTGGAGGGAGCGGGGCACAGATACGCAGTATTTT.

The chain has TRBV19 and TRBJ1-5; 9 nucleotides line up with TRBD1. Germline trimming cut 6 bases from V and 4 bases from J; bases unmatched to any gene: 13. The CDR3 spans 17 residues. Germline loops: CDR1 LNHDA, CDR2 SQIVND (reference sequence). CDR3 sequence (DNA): TGTGCCAGTAGCGAAATCCGCACAGGGGGCCGGAATCAGCCCCAGCATTTT. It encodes CASSEIRTGGRNQPQHF.

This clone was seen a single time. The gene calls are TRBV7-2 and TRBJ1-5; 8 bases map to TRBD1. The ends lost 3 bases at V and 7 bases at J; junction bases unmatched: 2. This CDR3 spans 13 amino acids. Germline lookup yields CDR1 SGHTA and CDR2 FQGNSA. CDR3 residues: CASSFRQGQPQHF. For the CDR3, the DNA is TGTGCCAGCAGCTTTCGACAGGGGCAGCCCCAGCATTTT.

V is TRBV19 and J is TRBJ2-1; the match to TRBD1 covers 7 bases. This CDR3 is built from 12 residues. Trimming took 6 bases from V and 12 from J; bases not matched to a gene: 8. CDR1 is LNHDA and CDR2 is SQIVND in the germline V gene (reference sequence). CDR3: CASRQLAGGQFF. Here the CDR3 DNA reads TGTGCCAGTAGGCAGCTAGCAGGGGGGCAGTTCTTC.

The CDR3 protein is CASSLSGRSYEQYF. In DNA, the CDR3 is TGTGCCAGCAGCCTTAGCGGGAGGTCCTACGAGCAGTACTTC. V and J are TRBV11-1 and TRBJ2-7; TRBD2 agrees at 10 bases. The CDR3 covers 14 residues. From germline, CDR1 is SGHAT and CDR2 FQDESV (reference sequence). The V and J ends lost 5 bases and 1 base, in that order; junction bases with no gene match: 2.

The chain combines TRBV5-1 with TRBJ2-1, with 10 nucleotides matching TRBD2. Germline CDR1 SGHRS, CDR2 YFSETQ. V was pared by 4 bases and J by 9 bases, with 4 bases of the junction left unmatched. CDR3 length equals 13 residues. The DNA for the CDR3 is TGCGCCAGCAGCGACCAGCGGGAGGGTGAGCAGTTCTTC. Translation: CASSDQREGEQFF.

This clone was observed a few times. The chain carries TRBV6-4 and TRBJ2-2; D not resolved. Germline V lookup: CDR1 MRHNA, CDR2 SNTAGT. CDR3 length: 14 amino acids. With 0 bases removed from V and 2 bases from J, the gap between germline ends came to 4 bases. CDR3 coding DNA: TGTGCCAGCAGTGACTCCCCAAACACCGGGGAGCTGTTTTTT. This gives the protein CASSDSPNTGELFF.

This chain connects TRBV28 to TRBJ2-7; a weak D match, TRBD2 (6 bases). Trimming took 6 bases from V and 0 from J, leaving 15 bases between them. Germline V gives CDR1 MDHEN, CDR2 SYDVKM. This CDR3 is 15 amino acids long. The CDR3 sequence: CASRSGDLRSYEQYF. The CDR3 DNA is TGTGCCAGCAGGTCGGGGGACCTCCGCTCCTACGAGCAGTACTTC.

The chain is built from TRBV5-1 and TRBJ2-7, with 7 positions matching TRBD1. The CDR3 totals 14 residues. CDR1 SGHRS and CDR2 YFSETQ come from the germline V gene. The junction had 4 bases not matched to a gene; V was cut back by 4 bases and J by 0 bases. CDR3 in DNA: TGCGCCAGCAGCATGACAGGGTTCTCCTACGAGCAGTACTTC. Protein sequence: CASSMTGFSYEQYF.

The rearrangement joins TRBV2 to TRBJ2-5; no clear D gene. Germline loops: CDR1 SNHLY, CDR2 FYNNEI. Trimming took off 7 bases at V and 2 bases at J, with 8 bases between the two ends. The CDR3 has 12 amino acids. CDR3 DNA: TGTGCCAGCAAGCTGAGTCAAGAGACCCAGTACTTC. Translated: CASKLSQETQYF.

The CDR3 bases are TGTGCCAGCAGCTTAGCGGTTGGCTTCTCTTATGGCTACACCTTC. It encodes CASSLAVGFSYGYTF. The rearrangement links TRBV7-9 to TRBJ1-2; D call uncertain. Trimming left V 0 bases short and J 5 bases short, with 13 bases between. This CDR3 region has 15 residues. Germline CDR1 SEHNR, CDR2 FQNEAQ (reference sequence).

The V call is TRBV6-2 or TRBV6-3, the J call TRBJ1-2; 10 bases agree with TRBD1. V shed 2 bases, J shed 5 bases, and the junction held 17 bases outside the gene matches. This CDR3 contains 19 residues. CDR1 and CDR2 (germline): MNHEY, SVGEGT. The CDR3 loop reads CASSYPLHLRDRGVYGYTF. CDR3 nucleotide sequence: TGTGCCAGCAGTTACCCGCTCCACCTTCGGGACAGGGGTGTTTATGGCTACACCTTC.

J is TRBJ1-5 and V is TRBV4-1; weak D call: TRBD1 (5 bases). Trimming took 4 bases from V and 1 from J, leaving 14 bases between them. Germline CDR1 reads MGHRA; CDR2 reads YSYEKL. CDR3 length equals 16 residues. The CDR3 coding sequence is TGCGCCAGCAGCCGAAAAAGACAGTCGAGCAATCAGCCCCAGCATTTT. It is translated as CASSRKRQSSNQPQHF.

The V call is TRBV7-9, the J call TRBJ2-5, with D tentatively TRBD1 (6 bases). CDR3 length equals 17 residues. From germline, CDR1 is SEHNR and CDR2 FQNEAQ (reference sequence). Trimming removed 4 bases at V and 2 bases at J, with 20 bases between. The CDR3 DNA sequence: TGTGCCAGCAGCTCGAGAGGGGGACCGGTGAAGCAAGAGACCCAGTACTTC. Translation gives CASSSRGGPVKQETQYF.

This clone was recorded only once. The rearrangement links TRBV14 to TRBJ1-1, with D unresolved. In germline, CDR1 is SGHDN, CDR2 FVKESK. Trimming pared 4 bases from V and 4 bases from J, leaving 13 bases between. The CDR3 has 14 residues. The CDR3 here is CASSPRRDGTEAFF. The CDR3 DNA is TGTGCCAGCAGCCCTAGGAGGGATGGCACTGAAGCTTTCTTT.

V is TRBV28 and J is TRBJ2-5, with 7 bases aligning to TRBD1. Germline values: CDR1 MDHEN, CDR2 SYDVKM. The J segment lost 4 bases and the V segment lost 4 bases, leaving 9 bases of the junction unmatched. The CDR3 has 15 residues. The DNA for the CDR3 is TGTGCCAGCAGTTCCCCCCCGACAGGGTTAGAGACCCAGTACTTC. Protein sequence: CASSSPPTGLETQYF.

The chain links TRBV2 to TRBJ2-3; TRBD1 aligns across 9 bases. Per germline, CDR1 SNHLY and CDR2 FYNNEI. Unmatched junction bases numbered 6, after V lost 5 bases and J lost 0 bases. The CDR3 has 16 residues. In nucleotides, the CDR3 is TGTGCCAGCAGTAAACAGGGGGCTTGGAGCACAGATACGCAGTATTTT. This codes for CASSKQGAWSTDTQYF. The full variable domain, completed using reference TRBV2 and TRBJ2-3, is EPEVTQTPSHQVTQMGQEVILRCVPISNHLYFYWYRQILGQKVEFLVSFYNNEISEKSEIFDDQFSVERPDGSNFTLKIRSTKLEDSAMYFCASSKQGAWSTDTQYFGPGTRLTVL.

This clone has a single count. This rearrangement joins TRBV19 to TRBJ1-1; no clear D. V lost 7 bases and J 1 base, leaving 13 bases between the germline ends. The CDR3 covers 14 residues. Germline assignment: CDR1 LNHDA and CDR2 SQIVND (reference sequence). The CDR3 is CASTRVDQNTEAFF. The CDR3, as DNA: TGTGCCAGTACTCGAGTAGATCAGAACACTGAAGCTTTCTTT.

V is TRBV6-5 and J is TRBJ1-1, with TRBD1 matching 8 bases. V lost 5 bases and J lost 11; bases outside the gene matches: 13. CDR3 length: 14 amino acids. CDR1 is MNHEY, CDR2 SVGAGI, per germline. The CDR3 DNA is TGTGCCAGCAGTAATTCCCGGACAGGGATAAGTGCTTTCTTT. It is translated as CASSNSRTGISAFF.

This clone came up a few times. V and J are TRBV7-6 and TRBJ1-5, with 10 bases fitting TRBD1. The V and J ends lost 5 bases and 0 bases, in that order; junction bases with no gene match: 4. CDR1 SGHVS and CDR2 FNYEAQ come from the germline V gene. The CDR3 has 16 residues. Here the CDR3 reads CASSAGTGDSNQPQHF. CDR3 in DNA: TGTGCCAGCAGCGCAGGGACAGGGGATAGCAATCAGCCCCAGCATTTT.

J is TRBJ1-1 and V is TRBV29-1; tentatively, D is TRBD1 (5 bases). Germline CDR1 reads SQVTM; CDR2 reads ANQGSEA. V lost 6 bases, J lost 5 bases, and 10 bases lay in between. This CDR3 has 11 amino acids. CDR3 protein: CSVADTTEAFF. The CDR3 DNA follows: TGCAGCGTGGCGGACACTACTGAAGCTTTCTTT.